This TCR beta chain was found in a study of blood T cell repertoires in COVID-19. The wider study: Acute and convalescent COVID-19 samples came from the United States, Italy and Spain.

Original handling: Counts of nucleated cells, estimated from reference gene primer amplification, were obtained. The table came from immunoSEQ multiplex PCR; TCRdb's copy has only in-frame clones and leaves some out. D and trimming were read from the DNA, whereas the V and J calls and clone size are those reported in that table. This sample has some 370,000 clones; around 87% occur once, and the top ten carry around 9.3%. Trimming took off 0 bases at V and 7 bases at J, with 10 bases between the two ends. Germline V gene sequence: CDR1 LGHDT, CDR2 YNNKEL (reference sequence). The CDR3 contains 14 residues. Patients at the Seattle site were enrolled during active infection and followed longitudinally.

This receptor was identified in a woman between 25 and 40 years old with COVID-19, enrolled during active disease. The chain has TRBV3-1 (or the pseudogene TRBV3-2) and TRBJ2-4; no clear D. Sequenced: peripheral blood. The CDR3 sequence is CASSQDLVSNIQYF. The CDR3 DNA reads TGTGCCAGCAGCCAAGATTTAGTAAGCAACATTCAGTACTTC.